A single sample gave rise to the 4 T cell receptor beta chains below, sequenced in a study of blood T cell repertoires in COVID-19. The assay was immunoSEQ multiplex PCR, and TCRdb's table has in-frame clones only and misses some. The profile shows around 97,000 clones, about 80% of them singletons. Sequencing was performed on peripheral blood. Receptors originate from a man in his 70s with acute or convalescent COVID-19.

The rearrangement uses TRBV7-8 and TRBJ2-5; 15 bases are a match to TRBD2. This CDR3 spans 16 amino acids. Per the germline V gene, CDR1 is SGHVS and CDR2 is FQNEAQ. V dropped 6 bases and J dropped 5; count of bases not matched to a gene: 7. CDR3 residues: CASRGLAGGPGETQYF. CDR3 DNA: TGTGCCAGCAGAGGACTAGCGGGAGGGCCGGGGGAGACCCAGTACTTC.

The rearrangement joins TRBV2 to TRBJ2-2, with TRBD2 matching 10 bases. The CDR3 sequence is 13 residues long. Germline V gene sequence: CDR1 SNHLY, CDR2 FYNNEI. This chain's CDR3 is CGGGLADTGELFF. The CDR3 DNA reads TGTGGCGGCGGACTAGCGGACACCGGGGAGCTGTTTTTT.

V is TRBV2 and J is TRBJ1-4, with D hard to call. The V end lost 5 bases, the J end lost 4 bases, and 8 bases lay between the germline ends. Per germline, CDR1 SNHLY and CDR2 FYNNEI. This CDR3 is 13 amino acids long. CDR3: CASSNKHNEKLFF. The CDR3 bases are TGTGCCAGCAGTAATAAACATAATGAAAAACTGTTTTTT.

This rearrangement joins TRBV6-6 to TRBJ1-1; 8 bases agree with TRBD1. J was trimmed by 0 bases and V by 7 bases; bases with no gene match: 7. CDR1 is MNHNY and CDR2 is SVGAGI in the germline V gene (reference sequence). This CDR3 has 15 residues. The CDR3 sequence: CASTYEQGVNTEAFF. For the CDR3, the DNA is TGTGCCAGCACCTACGAACAGGGGGTGAACACTGAAGCTTTCTTT.